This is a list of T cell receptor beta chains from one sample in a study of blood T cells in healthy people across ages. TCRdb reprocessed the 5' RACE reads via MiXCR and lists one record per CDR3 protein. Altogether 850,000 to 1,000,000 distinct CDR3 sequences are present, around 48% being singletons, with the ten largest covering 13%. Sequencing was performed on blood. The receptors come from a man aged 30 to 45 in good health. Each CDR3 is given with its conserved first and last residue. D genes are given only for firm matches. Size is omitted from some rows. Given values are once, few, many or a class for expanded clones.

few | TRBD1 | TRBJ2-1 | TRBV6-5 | CASSSTRTGSYNEQFF | TGTGCCAGCAGTTCTACACGGACAGGGTCCTACAATGAGCAGTTCTTC
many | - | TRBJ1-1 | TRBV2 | CASSTGFTEAFF | TGTGCCAGCAGTACAGGGTTCACTGAAGCTTTCTTT
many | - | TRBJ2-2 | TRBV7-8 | CASSLASLGTGELFF | TGTGCCAGCAGCTTAGCGAGTTTGGGGACCGGGGAGCTGTTTTTT
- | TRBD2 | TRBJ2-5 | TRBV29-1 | CSAASGTASQETQYF | TGCAGCGCAGCTAGCGGGACGGCTAGCCAAGAGACCCAGTACTTC
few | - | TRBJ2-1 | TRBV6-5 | CASSDGAGRNEQFF | TGTGCCAGCAGTGACGGGGCAGGCAGGAATGAGCAGTTCTTC
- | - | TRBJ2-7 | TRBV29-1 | CSAYNGGSLDEQYF | TGCAGCGCTTATAATGGTGGTAGCTTGGACGAGCAGTACTTC
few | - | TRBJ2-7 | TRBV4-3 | CASSQERGASVYEQYF | TGCGCCAGCAGCCAAGAGAGGGGCGCTAGTGTCTACGAGCAGTACTTC
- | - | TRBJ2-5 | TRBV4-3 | CASSQDLKSGTQYF | TGCGCCAGCAGCCAAGATCTCAAGTCGGGAACCCAGTACTTC
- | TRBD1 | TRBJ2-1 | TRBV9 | CASSVGTGVGNEQFF | TGTGCCAGCAGCGTAGGGACAGGGGTCGGCAATGAGCAGTTCTTC
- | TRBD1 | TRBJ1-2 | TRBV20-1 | CSAPRTGRNYGYTF | TGCAGTGCACCGAGGACAGGAAGGAACTATGGCTACACCTTC
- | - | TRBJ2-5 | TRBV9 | CASSVDSLALQETQYF | TGTGCCAGCAGCGTAGACTCTCTTGCTCTACAAGAGACCCAGTACTTC
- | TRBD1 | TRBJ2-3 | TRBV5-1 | CASSSPRGTGKGPDTQYF | TGCGCCAGCAGCTCCCCCCGGGGGACAGGGAAGGGTCCAGATACGCAGTATTTT
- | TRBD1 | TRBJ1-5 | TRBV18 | CASSSLKTGEASQPQHF | TGTGCCAGCTCAAGCCTGAAGACAGGGGAGGCGAGTCAGCCCCAGCATTTT
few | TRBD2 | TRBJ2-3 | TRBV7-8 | CASSERDSTDTQYF | TGTGCCAGCAGCGAGCGGGACAGCACAGATACGCAGTATTTT
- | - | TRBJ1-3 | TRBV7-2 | CASSLARGRDPGNTIYF | TGTGCCAGCAGCTTAGCGAGAGGCAGGGATCCTGGAAACACCATATATTTT
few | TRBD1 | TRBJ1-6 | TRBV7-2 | CASSLGTGGYSPLHF | TGTGCCAGCAGCTTAGGGACAGGGGGCTATTCACCCCTCCACTTT
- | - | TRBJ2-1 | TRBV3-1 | CASSLRQGGSYNEQFF | TGTGCCAGCAGCCTGAGGCAGGGAGGATCCTACAATGAGCAGTTCTTC
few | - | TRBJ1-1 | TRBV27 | CASSLSRGTTEAFF | TGTGCCAGCAGTTTAAGCAGGGGAACAACTGAAGCTTTCTTT
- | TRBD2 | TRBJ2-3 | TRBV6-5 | CASGLLDSGAGTSTDTQYF | TGTGCCAGCGGCTTACTCGATAGCGGAGCGGGGACTAGCACAGATACGCAGTATTTT
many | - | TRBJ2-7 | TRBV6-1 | CASTPRGSEGLRIYEQYF | TGTGCCAGCACGCCACGGGGATCGGAGGGCCTGAGAATCTACGAGCAGTACTTC
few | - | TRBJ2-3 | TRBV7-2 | CASSLIPGVGDTQYF | TGTGCCAGCAGCTTAATACCGGGGGTAGGAGATACGCAGTATTTT
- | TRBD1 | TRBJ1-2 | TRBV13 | CASSSWTGGGYTF | TGTGCCAGCAGCTCCTGGACAGGGGGTGGCTACACCTTC
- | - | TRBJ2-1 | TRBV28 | CASSSGTLPDEQFF | TGTGCCAGCAGTTCCGGGACACTCCCCGATGAGCAGTTCTTC
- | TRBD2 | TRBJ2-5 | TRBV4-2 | CASSPGLLRGEQYF | TGTGCCAGCAGCCCCGGACTGCTACGGGGGGAGCAGTACTTC
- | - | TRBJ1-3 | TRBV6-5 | CASSYSGAKGNTIYF | TGTGCCAGCAGTTATTCGGGGGCGAAGGGAAACACCATATATTTT